This T cell receptor (beta chain) was sequenced during a study of blood T cells in healthy people across ages. Study-wide findings and caveats: Since the PBMCs were unsorted, naive and antigen-experienced cells could not be conclusively compared. Changes in expanded clonotypes were possibly confounded, as the CMV status of donors was unknown. Age brought a roughly linear fall in TCR beta diversity measured per million T cells. Long-lived donors carried more naive CD4+ cells and greater diversity than aged donors.

Points on this clonotype: Its antigen is unidentified. Just one base apart from a much larger clone, this may be a read error.

For the second PCR, which ran for about 6 to 11 cycles, a sample-barcoded 5' primer and a J-beta primer mix were used. TCRdb ran MiXCR on the 5' RACE reads and lists one entry per CDR3 protein. The sample records hundreds of thousands of distinct CDR3 sequences, 25% to 30% being singletons. Sequenced sample: blood. This receptor was identified in a woman of 80 years or more in good health.

This CDR3 reads CVSSPKGGGETQYF. The DNA for the CDR3 is TGTGTCAGCAGTCCCAAAGGGGGGGGAGAGACCCAGTACTTC. The rearrangement joins TRBV7-9 to TRBJ2-5; possibly TRBD2 for D (7 bases). This CDR3 spans 14 amino acids. In germline, CDR1 is SEHNR, CDR2 FQNEAQ (reference sequence).